The T cell receptor (beta chain) under discussion was sequenced for a study of blood T cells in healthy people across ages. Study-wide points: The CMV status of each donor remained undetermined, and this could have confounded shifts in expanded clonotypes. Diversity of TCR beta correlated strongly with naive T cell percentage. As age increased, TCR beta diversity per million T cells fell in a roughly linear fashion.

The authors ran a second PCR of about 6 to 12 cycles using a sample-barcoded 5' primer and a J-beta primer mix. TCRdb analysed the 5' RACE reads with MiXCR anew, one entry per CDR3 protein. Of 1 million or so distinct CDR3 sequences listed, 20% to 25% were seen once; the top ten hold around 0.75%. With regard to this clonotype: Its specificity is unknown.

Trimming took off 4 bases at V and 4 bases at J, with 13 bases between the two ends. There are 14 residues in the CDR3. Germline CDR1 is SGHTA and CDR2 is FQGNSA. In addition, the sample was reused for a study of T cells of mothers and their children.

Sequenced: blood. The chain is built from TRBV7-2 and TRBJ1-1; a possible D gene is TRBD1 (6 bases). This sequence originates from a girl aged 2 to 9 in good health. CDR3 amino acids: CASSSEGGGTEAFF. DNA for the CDR3: TGTGCCAGCAGCTCGGAGGGGGGCGGCACTGAAGCTTTCTTT.